This TCR beta chain was captured in a study of T cells in Graves' hyperthyroidism and ophthalmopathy. On the study more broadly: Blood from the periphery was taken at initial diagnosis, before any treatment. Study-level results: Most expanded thyroid clonotypes above 0.001 also appeared in blood. Ophthalmopathy, which appeared later, was predicted by the model a median approximately 6.7 months before onset.

Using around 10 ml of fresh peripheral blood, PBMCs were prepared. Germline values: CDR1 KGHSH, CDR2 LQKENI. The J segment lost 0 bases and the V segment lost 1 base, leaving 3 bases of the junction unmatched. The CDR3 runs to 16 residues. This clonotype was detected only a few times. The antigen is unknown. Researchers took RNA transcripts and amplified the TCR beta CDR3 regions from them. Carried out on the TCR CDR3, a first-round RT-PCR used the HTBI primer set. TCRdb analysed the multiplex PCR reads with MiXCR anew, one entry per CDR3 protein. The profile shows about 720,000 distinct CDR3 sequences, about 19% of them singletons.

The chain employs TRBV18 and TRBJ2-1, with TRBD1 matching 7 bases. The sequencing sample was made of blood. The clonotype originates from a woman between 45 and 65 years old with Graves' hyperthyroidism that later progressed to Graves' ophthalmopathy. The CDR3 DNA is TGTGCCAGCTCACCACAACAGGGGAGCTCCTACAATGAGCAGTTCTTC. Its protein is CASSPQQGSSYNEQFF. Variable domain in full (rest from reference TRBV18 and TRBJ2-1): NAGVMQNPRHLVRRRGQEARLRCSPMKGHSHVYWYRQLPEEGLKFMVYLQKENIIDESGMPKERFSAEFPKEGPSILRIQQVVRGDSAAYFCASSPQQGSSYNEQFFGPGTRLTVL.